This record concerns one TCR beta chain sequence. Its antigen specificity is not known. No much larger clonotype is one base removed from it; base qualities were not supplied. The trial excluded patients who had a history of autoimmune disease or were on systemic immunosuppression. Peripheral blood for TCR sequencing was drawn from every dose cohort at baseline, at cycle 4 day 1 and at cycle 7 day 1. Samples were obtained from an open-label, multicenter, first-in-human phase I dose-escalation trial of ivuxolimab. The trial enrolled adults with locally advanced or metastatic head and neck squamous cell, hepatocellular, melanoma or renal cell carcinoma. CD4+ and CD8+ T cells were sorted separately from peripheral blood before TCR sequencing. The sample belongs to a study of OX40 agonist ivuxolimab in advanced cancers. Turning to the overall study: Ivuxolimab, which targeted the costimulatory receptor OX40 (CD134), was an agonistic, fully human IgG2 monoclonal antibody. Intravenous ivuxolimab was administered to patients every 2 weeks at six dose levels: 0.01, 0.1, 0.3, 1.5, 3 and 10 mg/kg. Among the roughly 54 dose-escalation patients, around 19 had hepatocellular carcinoma, 15 or so melanoma, 9 renal cell carcinoma and 9 head and neck cancer. In the dose-escalation cohort, 65% to 85% of patients were male, and the mean age was 60 years with a range of roughly 20 to 80. Prior anti-PD-1, anti-PD-L1 or anti-CTLA-4 therapy was permitted, and 40% of dose-escalation patients had received checkpoint inhibitors. Partial responses occurred in three dose-escalation patients, of whom one had hepatocellular carcinoma and two had cutaneous melanoma. Peripheral TCRbeta sequencing was intended to test whether TCR sequence diversity was altered and clonal T-cell expansion was caused by ivuxolimab. The paper covers the monotherapy dose-escalation part of the phase I ivuxolimab trial, which included N of about 56 patients. Points the paper makes about the study in general: After ivuxolimab, CD8+ T cells had more expanded clones than CD4+ T cells on average. The antigen specificity of the peripheral T cells that underwent clonal expansion was not determined. At doses of 0.1 to 3.0 mg/kg, clonal expansion of both CD4+ and CD8+ blood T cells was observed from baseline to week 6. Low levels of normalized T-cell clonal expansion were also seen in some patients who did not respond. In the 0.1-3.0 mg/kg groups, partial responders had among the lowest normalized peripheral clonal expansion, particularly in CD8+ T cells.

For sequencing of the TCRbeta CDR3 region, genomic DNA was extracted from the sorted cells. The immunoSEQ Assay was used to sequence the TCRbeta CDR3 regions. In its TCRdb copy, this immuneACCESS table keeps in-frame sequences only and misses some clones. Where compared with another copy, unresolved V genes explain less than half of these, and the others have no known cause. This sample has approximately 86,000 clones in its table, and 80% to 95% of those were observed once. The top ten clonotypes cover roughly 1.1% of the sample. CDR1 and CDR2 are drawn from the germline V gene: KGHSH, LQKENI. V is cut by 5 bases and J by 0 bases, and the space between the germline ends is 8 bases. Including cysteine and phenylalanine, the CDR3 has 14 amino acids. Just the 42-base CDR3 DNA is kept, in frame starting at base 1.

In this chain, TRBV18 is recombined with TRBJ2-1, with an unclear D gene assignment. The sample was CD4+ or CD8+ T cells sorted from blood, taken in a trial of the OX40 agonist ivuxolimab. The receptor's source is an adult with an advanced solid tumor such as melanoma, head and neck, liver or kidney cancer. The CDR3 loop reads CASSDGASYNEQFF. Read as DNA, the sequence is TGTGCCAGCTCAGACGGCGCCTCCTACAATGAGCAGTTCTTC. With the rest looked up from the reference TRBV18 and TRBJ2-1 genes rather than sequenced, the full variable domain is NAGVMQNPRHLVRRRGQEARLRCSPMKGHSHVYWYRQLPEEGLKFMVYLQKENIIDESGMPKERFSAEFPKEGPSILRIQQVVRGDSAAYFCASSDGASYNEQFFGPGTRLTVL.